The 3 T cell receptor beta chains in this list originate from one sample, sequenced in a study of CD8 T cells in Susac syndrome. Reverse transcription used about 0.45 to 1 ug RNA and random hexamers. Via MiXCR, TCRdb re-called the immunoSEQ multiplex PCR reads, giving one row per CDR3 protein. The profile shows about 180,000 distinct CDR3 sequences, approximately 94% of them singletons. The sample was CD4+ T cells from PBMCs. The source is a human donor with multiple sclerosis.

The J gene is TRBJ2-7, the V gene TRBV29-1, with D possibly matching TRBD1 (6 bases). Looked up from germline, CDR1 is SQVTM and CDR2 is ANQGSEA. There are 11 residues in the CDR3. Trimming took 5 bases from V and 6 from J, leaving 11 bases between them. The CDR3 nucleotides are TGCAGCGTTCCACAGGGTCGCGAGCAGTACTTC. It codes for CSVPQGREQYF.

V and J are TRBV2 and TRBJ2-2, with no clear D. The V end was cut by 4 bases, the J end by 7 bases, with 4 bases between. CDR3 length equals 11 residues. Germline V gene lookup returns CDR1 SNHLY and CDR2 FYNNEI. CDR3 amino acids: CASSVGGELFF. The DNA of the CDR3 is TGTGCCAGCAGTGTCGGCGGGGAGCTGTTTTTT.

The chain recombines TRBV4-1 with TRBJ2-5; the match to TRBD2 covers 10 bases. V trimming: 1 base; J trimming: 5 bases; junction bases outside the gene matches: 10. The CDR3 contains 17 residues. Germline lookup yields CDR1 MGHRA and CDR2 YSYEKL. Written as DNA, the CDR3 is TGCGCCAGCAGCCAAGGTCGGACTAGCGGTGCATGGGAGACCCAGTACTTC. Its protein product is CASSQGRTSGAWETQYF.